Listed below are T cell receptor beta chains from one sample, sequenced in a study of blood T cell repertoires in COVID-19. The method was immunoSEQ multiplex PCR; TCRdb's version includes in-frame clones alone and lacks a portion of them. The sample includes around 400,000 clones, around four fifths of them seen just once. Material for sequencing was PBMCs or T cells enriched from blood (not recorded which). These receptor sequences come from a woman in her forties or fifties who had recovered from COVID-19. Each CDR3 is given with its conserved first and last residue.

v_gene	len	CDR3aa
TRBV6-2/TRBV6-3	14	CASSSGLAPDTQYF
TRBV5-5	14	CASSLSGGGQPQHF
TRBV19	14	CASSIVGANNEQFF
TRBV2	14	CASTQRGGFGEAFF
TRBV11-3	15	CASSETSGSFNEQFF
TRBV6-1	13	CASSEWSSYEQYF
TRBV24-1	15	CATSDGQGETDTQYF
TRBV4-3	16	CASSQDRLGLAYGYTF
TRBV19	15	CASSSGRDDLSPLHF
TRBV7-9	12	CASSFDLGDYTF
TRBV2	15	CASSDSGQGAWGYTF
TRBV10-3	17	CAISAGLGTGSGNTIYF
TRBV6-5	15	CASSHTLDRAEEQYF
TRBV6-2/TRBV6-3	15	CASSKAGTGAYEQYF
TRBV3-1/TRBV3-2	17	CASSQARSGGPNYGYTF
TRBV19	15	CASRNSGGYTDTQYF
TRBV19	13	CASRGLFDQPQHF
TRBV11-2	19	CASSPSGTSGGALYNEQFF
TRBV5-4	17	CASSGPPTGTGGYEQYF